Each of the 25 T cell receptor beta chains below was sequenced from the same sample in a study of T cells in women clearing cervical HPV infection. Sequencing was performed with immunoSEQ multiplex PCR; in TCRdb, only in-frame clones are kept and a portion is missing. The ten most abundant clones cover 6.4% of a sample with 30,000 to 45,000 clones. Material: blood buffy coat. The origin of the receptors is a woman aged 18-70 years with a cervical HPV16 infection that either progressed to CIN3+ or cleared (not recorded which).

The DNA read from the CDR3 is TGCGCCAGCAGCCAAGGGCAGGGGGCTTCCTACGAG. Residues: CASSQGQGASYE. Given in full, the CDR3 is CASSQGQGASYEQYF. The V gene is TRBV4-1, the J gene TRBJ2-7, with 8 bases fitting TRBD1. The read gets to within 3 residues of the CDR3 end, and the germline J gene fills in the rest. From germline, CDR1 is MGHRA and CDR2 YSYEKL. V dropped 1 base and J dropped 1; count of bases not matched to a gene: 3. CDR3 length equals 15 residues.

About this clone: The read comes to an end 3 residues before the CDR3 does, leaving the germline J gene to fill in the end. The chain is built from TRBV19 and TRBJ1-6; D is undetermined. Trimming took 3 bases from V and 7 from J, leaving 13 bases between them. Germline CDR1 LNHDA, CDR2 SQIVND (reference sequence). There are 15 residues in the CDR3. CDR3 sequence: CASSINVDWNSPLHF. The sequenced CDR3 bases are TGTGCCAGTAGTATTAATGTGGACTGGAATTCACCC.

About this clone itself: From the germline J gene comes the end of the CDR3, since the read stops 3 residues before it. The rearrangement joins TRBV2 to TRBJ2-5; D may be TRBD2 (5 bases). The ends were cut back, 8 bases at V and 4 bases at J, with 17 bases in the middle. Looked up from germline, CDR1 is SNHLY and CDR2 is FYNNEI. The CDR3 spans 14 residues. The DNA read from the CDR3 is TGTGCCAGCGGCGTAGGGCCTAGCCTAGAGACC. Protein: CASGVGPSLET. The full CDR3 is CASGVGPSLETQYF.

About this clone itself: The read comes to an end 3 residues before the CDR3 does, leaving the germline J gene to fill in the end. The rearrangement uses TRBV19 and TRBJ1-2; D is undetermined. CDR1 and CDR2 (germline): LNHDA, SQIVND (reference sequence). This CDR3 has 16 amino acids. V gave up 0 bases and J gave up 5 bases, with 16 bases separating them. The CDR3 bases that were read are TGTGCCAGTAGTATAGATCTGTTTTTACCTACTTATGGC. Residues: CASSIDLFLPTYG. In full, the CDR3 is CASSIDLFLPTYGYTF.

Notes on this clone: The read comes to an end 3 residues before the CDR3 does, leaving the germline J gene to fill in the end. The chain recombines TRBV20-1 with TRBJ2-7; 9 bases map to TRBD1. With V trimmed by 3 bases and J by 6 bases, 18 bases remained unmatched. CDR1 DFQATT and CDR2 SNEGSKA come from the germline V gene (reference sequence). The CDR3 extends over 17 amino acids. CDR3 DNA (partial): TGCAGTGCTAGCCGTTTTTCGAACCGACAGGGGGGGGGCGAG. Protein sequence: CSASRFSNRQGGGE. The full-length CDR3 reads as CSASRFSNRQGGGEQYF.

Note on this clone: Read sequence stops 3 residues before the CDR3 end, and the germline J gene provides the missing end. The chain combines TRBV2 with TRBJ1-1; D gene uncertain. This CDR3 has 11 residues. Trimming took off 10 bases at V and 2 bases at J, with 8 bases between the two ends. Germline CDR1 is SNHLY and CDR2 is FYNNEI. The sequenced part of the CDR3 DNA is TGTGCCACGCAGGAAAACACTGAA. This sequence encodes CATQENTE. The whole CDR3 sequence reads CATQENTEAFF.

As concerns this clone: From the germline J gene comes the end of the CDR3, since the read stops 3 residues before it. The chain has TRBV20-1 and TRBJ1-5, with D maybe TRBD1 (6 bases). V was trimmed by 3 bases and J by 7 bases, leaving 10 bases between them. The CDR3 totals 12 residues. Germline V gene lookup returns CDR1 DFQATT and CDR2 SNEGSKA (reference sequence). The CDR3: CSAREQGQPQHF. Partial CDR3 DNA: TGCAGTGCTAGGGAACAGGGACAGCCC.

Details on this clone: The read ends 3 residues early relative to the CDR3; the germline J gene fills the gap. The rearrangement joins TRBV6-1 to TRBJ2-3; D is perhaps TRBD1 (5 bases). Looked up from germline, CDR1 is MNHNS and CDR2 is SASEGT. This CDR3 comprises 14 residues. CDR3 DNA (partial): TGTGCCAGCAGTGAAAGGGGCATGCAAGAGACG. It is translated as CASSERGMQET. The complete CDR3 reads CASSERGMQETQYF.

A note on this clone: The read stops 3 residues short of the end of the CDR3; the missing end is completed from the germline J gene. This rearrangement joins TRBV11-3 to TRBJ2-5; maybe TRBD1 (6 bases). CDR1 and CDR2 from the germline V gene are SGHNT and YENEEA. Between the trimmed V and J ends, which lost 6 bases and 7 bases, there was a span of 18 bases. This CDR3 comprises 14 residues. The CDR3 protein is CASRPKGGEGTQYF. The sequenced CDR3 bases are TGTGCCAGCAGGCCCAAAGGGGGTGAGGGGACC.

A note on this clone: From the germline J gene comes the end of the CDR3, since the read stops 3 residues before it. The chain has TRBV18 and TRBJ2-3; 9 bases fit TRBD1. Germline loops: CDR1 KGHSH, CDR2 LQKENI. This CDR3 has 14 residues. J was trimmed by 5 bases and V by 1 base; bases with no gene match: 1. The CDR3 protein is CASSPRTGEDTQYF. CDR3 DNA (partial): TGTGCCAGCTCACCACGGACAGGGGAAGATACG. Complete variable domain (other parts from reference TRBV18 and TRBJ2-3): NAGVMQNPRHLVRRRGQEARLRCSPMKGHSHVYWYRQLPEEGLKFMVYLQKENIIDESGMPKERFSAEFPKEGPSILRIQQVVRGDSAAYFCASSPRTGEDTQYFGPGTRLTVL.

A remark on this clone: With the read ending 3 residues before the CDR3 end, the germline J gene is used to fill in that end. J is TRBJ2-3 and V is TRBV7-3; 8 bases align to TRBD2. Germline-derived CDR1 and CDR2 are SGHTA and FQGTGA. With V trimmed by 3 bases and J by 2 bases, 4 bases remained unmatched. The CDR3 length is 15 residues. CDR3 sequence: CASSFTGGVTDTQYF. Incomplete CDR3 DNA: TGTGCCAGCAGCTTCACCGGGGGGGTCACAGATACG.

A word on this clone: Coverage ceases 3 residues before the CDR3 finishes, and the germline J gene fills in the end. The V gene is TRBV6-2 or TRBV6-3, the J gene TRBJ2-1; 9 nucleotides match TRBD2. V shed 5 bases and J 7 bases; nucleotides not matched to a gene: 12. This CDR3 is 16 amino acids long. Germline V lookup: CDR1 MNHEY, CDR2 SVGEGT. The part of the CDR3 DNA that was read is TGTGCCAGCAGTCCCCTCCAAGCGGGAGGTAGAAATGAG. Amino acids: CASSPLQAGGRNE. The whole CDR3 region reads CASSPLQAGGRNEQFF.

In regard to this clone: With the read ending 3 residues before the CDR3 end, the germline J gene is used to fill in that end. The chain has TRBV7-2 and TRBJ2-1; 7 bases agree with TRBD1. Germline trimming cut 3 bases from V and 3 bases from J; bases unmatched to any gene: 2. The CDR3 loop spans 14 amino acids. Germline V lookup: CDR1 SGHTA, CDR2 FQGNSA. CDR3 in amino acids: CASSFPGGYNEQFF. CDR3 bases read: TGTGCCAGCAGCTTCCCAGGGGGCTACAATGAG.

Comment on this clone: The CDR3 goes on 3 residues after the read ends, and that part is filled in from the germline J gene. The V and J genes are TRBV5-6 and TRBJ2-7, with 11 bases aligning to TRBD2. The CDR3 is made up of 14 amino acids. From germline, CDR1 is SGHDT and CDR2 YYEEEE. V was clipped by 4 bases and J by 6 bases; unmatched bases: 6. CDR3 loop: CASSLLAGGSEQYF. Incomplete CDR3 DNA: TGTGCCAGCAGCCTGTTAGCGGGAGGGAGCGAG.

As for this clone: The CDR3 end is not reached by the read, which stops 3 residues before it; the germline J gene fills it in. This chain uses TRBV20-1 with TRBJ2-7, with 7 bases fitting TRBD2. V lost 3 bases to trimming and J lost 2 bases; unmatched junction nucleotides: 10. CDR1 and CDR2 (germline): DFQATT, SNEGSKA (reference sequence). CDR3 length: 15 amino acids. CDR3 region: CSASKGASGTYEQYF. CDR3 DNA, as far as it was read: TGCAGTGCTAGCAAAGGGGCTAGCGGAACCTACGAG.

Of note for this clone: Sequencing ends 3 residues short of the CDR3 end; the germline J gene provides the rest. The V call is TRBV19, the J call TRBJ1-2; D possibly corresponds to TRBD1 (6 bases). The CDR3 runs to 15 residues. Germline assignment: CDR1 LNHDA and CDR2 SQIVND (reference sequence). The CDR3 is CASISQTLGGGDYTF. Incomplete CDR3 DNA: TGTGCCAGTATCTCACAGACACTGGGGGGGGGCGAC.

With respect to this clone: The DNA ends 3 residues before the CDR3 does, and the rest of the CDR3 is filled in from the germline J gene. The chain carries TRBV30 and TRBJ2-2; TRBD1 matches 10 bases. Germline assignment: CDR1 GTSNPN and CDR2 SVGIG (reference sequence). This CDR3 contains 14 residues. CDR3 DNA, as far as it was read: TGTGCCTGGACCAGAGGGACAGGGGATGAAAAG. This codes for CAWTRGTGDEK. The full CDR3 protein reads CAWTRGTGDEKLFF. Variable domain in full (rest from reference TRBV30 and TRBJ2-2): SQTIHQWPATLVQPVGSPLSLECTVEGTSNPNLYWYRQAAGRGLQLLFYSVGIGQISSEVPQNLSASRPQDRQFILSSKKLLLSDSGFYLCAWTRGTGDEKLFFGEGSRLTVL.

A remark on this clone: The CDR3 is cut off 3 residues early in the read; its end comes from the germline J gene. This rearrangement joins TRBV24-1 to TRBJ2-3; TRBD1 matches 8 bases. The germline gives CDR1 KGHDR, CDR2 SFDVKD. CDR3 length: 12 amino acids. The part of the CDR3 DNA that was read is TGTGCCACCGGGACAGGCCAAGAGACG. Its translation is CATGTGQET. The full CDR3 is CATGTGQETQYF.

Worth noting for this clone: From the germline J gene comes the end of the CDR3, since the read stops 3 residues before it. V usage is TRBV7-6 and J usage is TRBJ2-3, with TRBD1 matching 7 bases. Trimming removed 4 bases from V and 2 bases from J; junction bases left unmatched: 6. CDR1 and CDR2 (germline): SGHVS, FNYEAQ. CDR3 length equals 15 residues. CDR3 region: CASSSQTGFTDTQYF. CDR3 bases read: TGTGCCAGCAGCTCCCAGACAGGGTTCACAGATACG. The full variable domain, rest sourced from reference TRBV7-6 and TRBJ2-3, is GAGVSQSPRYKVTKRGQDVALRCDPISGHVSLYWYRQALGQGPEFLTYFNYEAQQDKSGLPNDRFSAERPEGSISTLTIQRTEQRDSAMYRCASSSQTGFTDTQYFGPGTRLTVL.

In regard to this clone: The CDR3 goes on 3 residues after the read ends, and that part is filled in from the germline J gene. This rearrangement joins TRBV29-1 to TRBJ1-2; tentatively, D is TRBD1 (5 bases). CDR3 length: 10 amino acids. The V gene's germline CDR1 is SQVTM and CDR2 ANQGSEA. The ends were cut back, 4 bases at V and 7 bases at J, with 7 bases in the middle. The sequenced part of the CDR3 DNA is TGCAGCGTTGCCCAGGGTGGC. Translating gives CSVAQGG. The whole CDR3 reads CSVAQGGYTF.

Points on this clone: The sequence runs out 3 residues before the end of the CDR3; the remainder is reconstructed from the germline J gene. This chain joins TRBV2 and TRBJ2-3; no firm D call. Trimming left V 8 bases short and J 4 bases short, with 16 bases between. Germline V gives CDR1 SNHLY, CDR2 FYNNEI. This CDR3 contains 14 residues. The part of the CDR3 DNA that was read is TGTGCCAGCCAAGACGCGGTTTGGTCAGATACG. Protein product: CASQDAVWSDT. In full, the CDR3 reads CASQDAVWSDTQYF. The whole variable domain, remainder taken from reference TRBV2 and TRBJ2-3, is EPEVTQTPSHQVTQMGQEVILRCVPISNHLYFYWYRQILGQKVEFLVSFYNNEISEKSEIFDDQFSVERPDGSNFTLKIRSTKLEDSAMYFCASQDAVWSDTQYFGPGTRLTVL.

Of note for this clone: The read halts 3 residues ahead of the CDR3 end, with the missing end drawn from the germline J gene. The V and J genes are TRBV28 and TRBJ2-7; D remains unclear. Germline-derived CDR1 and CDR2 are MDHEN and SYDVKM. V was shortened by 7 bases and J by 0 bases, with 13 bases between the two germline ends. The CDR3 is 14 amino acids. The CDR3 bases that were read are TGTGCCAGCACCATTCCGGGTAGCTCCTACGAG. This encodes CASTIPGSSYE. The full CDR3 is CASTIPGSSYEQYF.

With respect to this clone: The read is 3 residues too short to cover the CDR3 end, so that end is filled in from the germline J gene. The V call is TRBV5-5, the J call TRBJ2-1; possible D gene TRBD2, 6 bases. V dropped 1 base and J dropped 5 bases, with 13 bases sitting between them. The CDR3 totals 15 residues. Germline CDR1 reads SGHKS; CDR2 reads YYEKEE (reference sequence). The CDR3 region is CASSLSGSGDNEQFF. The CDR3 bases that were read are TGTGCCAGCAGCTTGAGTGGTAGCGGCGACAATGAG.

As for this clone: Sequencing ends 3 residues short of the CDR3 end; the germline J gene provides the rest. The chain links TRBV5-1 to TRBJ2-3; TRBD1 is a possible D gene (5 bases). The V gene's germline CDR1 is SGHRS and CDR2 YFSETQ. This CDR3 spans 13 amino acids. The V and J ends lost 1 base and 4 bases respectively, with 7 bases between them. The sequenced CDR3 bases are TGCGCCAGCAGCTTGAGCAGGGCAGATACG. It is translated as CASSLSRADT. The entire CDR3 protein is CASSLSRADTQYF.

About this clone: The sequenced fragment ends 3 residues before the CDR3 boundary, so the rest is inferred from the germline J gene. The chain uses TRBV5-1 and TRBJ2-3; 9 positions match TRBD2. Germline lookup yields CDR1 SGHRS and CDR2 YFSETQ. Trimming cost V 4 bases and J 6 bases; bases outside gene matches: 6. The CDR3 has 14 residues. The CDR3 loop is CASSSAGGLDTQYF. CDR3 bases read: TGCGCCAGCAGCAGTGCGGGAGGGTTGGATACG.